These T cell receptor beta chains were read from a single sample in a study of early T cells in non-severe SARS-CoV-2 infection. From the 5' RACE reads, TCRdb called clonotypes with MiXCR, one entry per CDR3 protein. Here the sample spans fewer than 80,000 distinct CDR3 sequences, approximately 8.8% being singletons. The input for sequencing was whole blood, taken at baseline. All receptors derive from an adult who was a healthcare worker with PCR-confirmed SARS-CoV-2 infection or an uninfected control (not recorded which). Each CDR3 is given with its conserved first and last residue. The D gene is left open where the match is weak.

V gene	D gene	J gene	CDR3 protein
TRBV6-5	.	TRBJ2-7	CASSLGHSYEQYF
TRBV15	.	TRBJ2-1	CATSRDRQLSNEQFF
TRBV9	.	TRBJ1-1	CASSPGHHGNTEAFF
TRBV7-3	.	TRBJ2-5	CASSQRGSIETQYF
TRBV7-6	TRBD2	TRBJ2-2	CASSSRIALLAGRNTGELFF
TRBV20-1	.	TRBJ2-7	CSARQGGSYEQYF
TRBV6-5	.	TRBJ1-2	CASSYSRTGYGYTF
TRBV19	TRBD1	TRBJ2-1	CASSIDQGVVEQFF
TRBV5-4	.	TRBJ2-5	CASTSWIARQETQYF
TRBV5-4	.	TRBJ2-3	CASSSPLGSSSTDTQYF
TRBV3-1	.	TRBJ2-3	CASSRATDTQYF
TRBV11-2	.	TRBJ2-1	CASSLTLDNEQFF
TRBV19	.	TRBJ1-6	CASSDRRSSYNSPLHF
TRBV6-5	.	TRBJ2-2	CASKASRTGELFF
TRBV5-1	TRBD1	TRBJ2-1	CASSPTGTGAYNEQFF
TRBV7-2	.	TRBJ1-1	CASSFDRLNTEAFF
TRBV6-1	.	TRBJ2-4	CASRAWGVGAKNIQYF
TRBV5-4	.	TRBJ2-3	CASSPDSFSSTDTQYF
TRBV27	TRBD1	TRBJ1-5	CASSFASGQGNQPQHF
TRBV11-2	.	TRBJ1-1	CASSAQNTEAFF
TRBV7-3	.	TRBJ2-5	CASTPGPAETQYF
TRBV6-5	TRBD1	TRBJ2-3	CASSYDRVNLDTQYF
TRBV5-4	TRBD2	TRBJ2-5	CASSRLGEAGAQYF
TRBV6-6	.	TRBJ1-5	CASKAAGGVNQPQHF
TRBV7-9	TRBD1	TRBJ2-4	CASTGQGQIIQYF
TRBV5-4	TRBD2	TRBJ2-1	CASSFSGAYNEQFF
TRBV7-6	TRBD2	TRBJ2-1	CASSFALAGGMDEQFF
TRBV29-1	TRBD1	TRBJ2-1	CSVPGTGNYYNEQFF
TRBV14	.	TRBJ1-2	CASSQGGYGYTF
TRBV12-3/TRBV12-4	.	TRBJ1-5	CASSFSGAGGFQPQHF
TRBV6-5	.	TRBJ2-7	CASSSGLRAFYEQYF
TRBV19	.	TRBJ2-3	CASSTGQTDTDTQYF
TRBV5-4	.	TRBJ1-1	CASSLSRGTEAFF
TRBV5-1	TRBD2	TRBJ2-2	CASSLAGLGLAGDTGELFF
TRBV2	.	TRBJ2-1	CASSELIPSYNEQFF
TRBV4-2	.	TRBJ2-7	CASSRQGASSSYEQYF
TRBV24-1	.	TRBJ1-5	CATSDLWRSGAEEQPQHF
TRBV11-1	.	TRBJ2-7	CASSLGTRTYF
TRBV5-6	TRBD1	TRBJ2-3	CASSFGTGADTQYF
TRBV27	.	TRBJ1-2	CASSLLGTSNYGYTF
TRBV4-3	TRBD2	TRBJ2-1	CASSQDSGGRAYNEQFF